The source of this T cell receptor beta chain is a study of chemoradiotherapy in HPV16-positive cancers. Study results and limitations: During treatment, candidate HPV-specific clones and E7-related motifs expanded in tumor.

Over chemoradiotherapy, repertoires were sampled more than once. Sequencing used immunoSEQ multiplex PCR; TCRdb keeps in-frame clones, though not all of them. This repertoire shows fewer than 40,000 clones, roughly 77% found once; its top ten account for about 4.8%. As concerns this clone: Its matching antigen is unknown. The limits of the CDR3 on the DNA are not certain, so only TCRdb's listed CDR3 is given.

This TCR was sampled from a human donor with HPV-associated anogenital cancer. The sequencing here drew on blood, taken from a patient who underwent chemoradiotherapy.

CDR3 sequence reads: CASTFGPGTGVGETQYF. The chain links TRBV5-5 to TRBJ2-5; the table names TRBD1, a call not compared with the DNA. Germline V CDR1 and CDR2: SGHKS, YYEKEE (reference sequence). The CDR3 is 17 residues long, counting both termini.